Below, 12 T cell receptor beta chains from the same sample are listed, as sequenced in a study of T-cell reconstitution after alpha-beta-depleted transplantation in children. Unique molecular identifiers were incorporated into the prepared TCRbeta library. Using its own MiXCR run on the PCR reads, TCRdb lists one record per CDR3 protein. The sample consists of some 590,000 distinct CDR3 sequences, about 10% of them appearing once. The material was PBMCs from the stem cell graft donor, obtained from the stem cell graft. These receptors all come from a human donor who donated a stem cell graft to a child with acute myeloid leukemia.

Only a few counts were recorded for this clonotype. The V call is TRBV12-3 or TRBV12-4, the J call TRBJ1-3; 10 bases map to TRBD1. The CDR3 consists of 15 residues. The ends lost 6 bases at V and 2 bases at J; junction bases unmatched: 4. The chain's CDR3 is CASRPGQGAGNTIYF. The CDR3 DNA reads TGTGCCAGCAGACCCGGACAGGGGGCTGGAAACACCATATATTTT.

This chain uses TRBV29-1 with TRBJ1-1, with D unclear. The V gene's germline CDR1 is SQVTM and CDR2 ANQGSEA. V was clipped by 3 bases and J by 7 bases, with 12 bases between them. This CDR3 contains 12 residues. The DNA for the CDR3 is TGCAGCGTTGAGGTGCAGGCTGTTGAAGCTTTCTTT. Translated, it gives CSVEVQAVEAFF.

This clonotype was recorded many times. The V gene is TRBV5-1, the J gene TRBJ2-1, with TRBD1 matching 11 bases. Germline lookup yields CDR1 SGHRS and CDR2 YFSETQ. The CDR3 length is 16 residues. V lost 1 base, J lost 8 bases, and 8 bases stayed unmatched. CDR3 sequence reads: CASSLLWDRGSDEQFF. CDR3 in DNA: TGCGCCAGCAGCTTGTTGTGGGACAGGGGGAGTGATGAGCAGTTCTTC.

CDR3 in amino acids: CASSLAGTGNVYEQFF. The CDR3, as DNA: TGCGCCAGCAGCTTGGCCGGGACAGGGAACGTATATGAGCAGTTCTTC. The rearrangement links TRBV5-1 to TRBJ2-1; 9 bases map to TRBD1. The CDR3 runs 16 residues. V lost 0 bases and J lost 8; bases outside the gene matches: 9. In germline, CDR1 is SGHRS, CDR2 YFSETQ.

There are a few counts of this clonotype. This sequence joins TRBV6-2 or TRBV6-3 and TRBJ2-1; the D gene is possibly TRBD2 (6 bases). Germline loops: CDR1 MNHEY, CDR2 SVGEGT. Trimming took off 5 bases at V and 9 bases at J, with 14 bases between the two ends. This CDR3 contains 13 residues. CDR3 loop: CASSPPLASEQFF. CDR3 coding DNA: TGTGCCAGCAGTCCCCCGCTAGCGAGTGAGCAGTTCTTC.

This clonotype has more than one count but fewer than ten. This chain connects TRBV10-3 to TRBJ2-7; D possibly corresponds to TRBD2 (5 bases). Trimming took 0 bases from V and 3 from J, leaving 15 bases between them. The CDR3 sequence is 16 residues long. CDR1 is ENHRY and CDR2 is SYGVKD in the germline V gene. CDR3 amino acids: CAISESNFVSDYEQYF. In DNA, the CDR3 is TGTGCCATCAGTGAGTCGAATTTTGTTAGCGACTACGAGCAGTACTTC.

The DNA of the CDR3 is TGCGCCAGCAGCCAAGAAAAAGACAGGAGCGTAAACACCATATATTTT. Translation gives CASSQEKDRSVNTIYF. The chain recombines TRBV4-1 with TRBJ1-3, with D maybe TRBD1 (6 bases). Trimming stripped 0 bases from V and 6 bases from J, with 15 bases between. Germline V gives CDR1 MGHRA, CDR2 YSYEKL. The CDR3 spans 16 residues.

This clonotype turned up a few times. The chain has TRBV5-1 and TRBJ1-2; D possibly corresponds to TRBD1 (5 bases). Trimming stripped 0 bases from V and 6 bases from J, with 12 bases between. This CDR3 region has 14 residues. CDR1 and CDR2 (germline): SGHRS, YFSETQ. CDR3 loop: CASSLETGEDGYTF. CDR3 nucleotides: TGCGCCAGCAGCTTGGAAACAGGAGAAGATGGCTACACCTTC.

V and J are TRBV6-5 and TRBJ2-3; TRBD2 might be the D (5 bases). Trimming left V 1 base short and J 5 bases short, with 13 bases between. CDR3 length: 15 residues. CDR1 and CDR2 (germline): MNHEY, SVGAGI. The CDR3 DNA reads as TGTGCCAGCAGTTACTTATCGGGATCGGAAGATACGCAGTATTTT. Its protein is CASSYLSGSEDTQYF.

This clonotype occurred many times. V usage is TRBV7-8 and J usage is TRBJ2-1; D not certain. The length of the CDR3 is 16 residues. From germline, CDR1 is SGHVS and CDR2 FQNEAQ. Trimming pared 0 bases from V and 4 bases from J, leaving 13 bases between. The CDR3 region has the DNA TGTGCCAGCAGCTTAGCGGGCCTTGGACCTTACAATGAGCAGTTCTTC. It encodes CASSLAGLGPYNEQFF.

The sample holds many counts of this clonotype. This chain joins TRBV19 and TRBJ2-3; unclear D gene. V dropped 1 base and J dropped 1 base, with 3 bases sitting between them. In germline, CDR1 is LNHDA, CDR2 SQIVND (reference sequence). This CDR3 comprises 13 residues. In nucleotides, the CDR3 is TGTGCCAGTAGTATAGGGGGCACAGATACGCAGTATTTT. It yields the protein CASSIGGTDTQYF. The full variable domain, in which reference TRBV19 and TRBJ2-3 provide the parts outside the CDR3, is DGGITQSPKYLFRKEGQNVTLSCEQNLNHDAMYWYRQDPGQGLRLIYYSQIVNDFQKGDIAEGYSVSREKKESFPLTVTSAQKNPTAFYLCASSIGGTDTQYFGPGTRLTVL.

A word on this clonotype: Just one base apart from a much larger clone, this may be a read error. Since no conserved phenylalanine or tryptophan closes the CDR3, a read error is the likely cause. V gene TRBV20-1 combines with J gene TRBJ2-5; D may be TRBD2 (5 bases). The germline CDR1 and CDR2 sequences are DFQATT and SNEGSKA (reference sequence). The CDR3 length is 13 residues. Between the trimmed V and J ends, which lost 5 bases and 4 bases, there was a span of 14 bases. CDR3 coding DNA: TGCAGTGCTGACCTCAGGACTGGAGAGACCCAGTACCTC. As protein: CSADLRTGETQYL.